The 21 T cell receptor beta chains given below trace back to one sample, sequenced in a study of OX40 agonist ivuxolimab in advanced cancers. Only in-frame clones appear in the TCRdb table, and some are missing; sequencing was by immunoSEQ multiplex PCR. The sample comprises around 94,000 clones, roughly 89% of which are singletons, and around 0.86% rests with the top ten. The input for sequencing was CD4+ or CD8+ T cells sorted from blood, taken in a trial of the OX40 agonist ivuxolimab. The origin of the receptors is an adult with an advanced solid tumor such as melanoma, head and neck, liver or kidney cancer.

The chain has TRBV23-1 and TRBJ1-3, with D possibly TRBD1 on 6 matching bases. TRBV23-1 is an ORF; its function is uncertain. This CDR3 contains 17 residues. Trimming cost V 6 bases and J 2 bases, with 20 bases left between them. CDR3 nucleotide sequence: TGCGCCAGCAGACGGAGGGAACAGGGAACTGCTGGAAACACCATATATTTT. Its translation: CASRRREQGTAGNTIYF.

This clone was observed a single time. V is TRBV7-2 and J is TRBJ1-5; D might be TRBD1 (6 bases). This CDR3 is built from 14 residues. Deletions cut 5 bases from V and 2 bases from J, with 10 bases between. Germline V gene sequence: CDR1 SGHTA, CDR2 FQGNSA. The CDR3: CASSKEGGNQPQHF. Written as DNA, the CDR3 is TGTGCCAGCAGCAAAGAGGGGGGCAATCAGCCCCAGCATTTT.

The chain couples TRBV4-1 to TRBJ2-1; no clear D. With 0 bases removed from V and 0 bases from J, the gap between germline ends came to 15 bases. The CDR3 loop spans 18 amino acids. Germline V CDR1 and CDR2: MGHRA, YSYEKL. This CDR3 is CASSQEGLGYLSYNEQFF. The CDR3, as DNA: TGCGCCAGCAGCCAAGAGGGCCTAGGGTACCTCTCCTACAATGAGCAGTTCTTC.

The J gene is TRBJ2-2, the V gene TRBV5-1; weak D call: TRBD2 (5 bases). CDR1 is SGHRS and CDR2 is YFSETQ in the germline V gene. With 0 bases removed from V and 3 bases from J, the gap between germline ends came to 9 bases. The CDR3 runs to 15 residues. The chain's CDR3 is CASSLASGDTGELFF. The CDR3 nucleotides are TGCGCCAGCAGCTTGGCCTCCGGGGACACCGGGGAGCTGTTTTTT.

The chain's CDR3 is CASSRGSGQSTGELFF. The CDR3 DNA follows: TGTGCCAGCAGCCGCGGGAGCGGGCAGTCCACCGGGGAGCTGTTTTTT. This chain uses TRBV5-4 with TRBJ2-2, with TRBD2 matching 7 bases. The CDR3 loop spans 16 amino acids. The germline V gene has CDR1 SGHNT and CDR2 YYREEE (reference sequence). V was pared by 4 bases and J by 4 bases, with 10 bases of the junction left unmatched. Full variable domain (rest looked up from reference TRBV5-4 and TRBJ2-2): ETGVTQSPTHLIKTRGQQVTLRCSSQSGHNTVSWYQQALGQGPQFIFQYYREEENGRGNFPPRFSGLQFPNYSSELNVNALELDDSALYLCASSRGSGQSTGELFFGEGSRLTVL.

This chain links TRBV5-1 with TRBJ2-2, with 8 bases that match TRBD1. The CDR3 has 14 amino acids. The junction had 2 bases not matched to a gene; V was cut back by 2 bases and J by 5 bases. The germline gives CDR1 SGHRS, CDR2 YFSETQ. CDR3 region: CASSFGQGTGELFF. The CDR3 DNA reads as TGCGCCAGCAGCTTCGGACAGGGTACCGGGGAGCTGTTTTTT.

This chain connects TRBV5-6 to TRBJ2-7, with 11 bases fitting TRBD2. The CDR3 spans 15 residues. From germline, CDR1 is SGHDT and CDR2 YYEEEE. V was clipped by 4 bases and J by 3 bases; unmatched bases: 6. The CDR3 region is CASSPRGLAGYEQYF. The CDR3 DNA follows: TGTGCCAGCAGCCCACGAGGACTAGCGGGCTACGAGCAGTACTTC.

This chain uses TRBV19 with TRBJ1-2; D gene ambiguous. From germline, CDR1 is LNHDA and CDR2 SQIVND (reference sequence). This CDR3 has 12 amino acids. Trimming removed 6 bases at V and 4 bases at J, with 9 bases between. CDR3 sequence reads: CASSRDVYGYTF. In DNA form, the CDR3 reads TGTGCCAGTAGCCGCGACGTCTATGGCTACACCTTC.

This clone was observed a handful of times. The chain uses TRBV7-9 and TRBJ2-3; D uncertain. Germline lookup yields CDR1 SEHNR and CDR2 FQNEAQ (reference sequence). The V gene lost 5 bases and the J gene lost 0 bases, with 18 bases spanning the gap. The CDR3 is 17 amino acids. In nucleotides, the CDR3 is TGTGCCAGCAGCCCTCCGAGACTCCTCACTAGCACAGATACGCAGTATTTT. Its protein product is CASSPPRLLTSTDTQYF.

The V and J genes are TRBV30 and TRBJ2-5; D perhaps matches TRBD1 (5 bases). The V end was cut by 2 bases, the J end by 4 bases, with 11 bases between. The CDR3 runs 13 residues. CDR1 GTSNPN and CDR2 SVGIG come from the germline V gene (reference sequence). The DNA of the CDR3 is TGTGCCTGGAGTTTTCAGGGTGGAGAGACCCAGTACTTC. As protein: CAWSFQGGETQYF.

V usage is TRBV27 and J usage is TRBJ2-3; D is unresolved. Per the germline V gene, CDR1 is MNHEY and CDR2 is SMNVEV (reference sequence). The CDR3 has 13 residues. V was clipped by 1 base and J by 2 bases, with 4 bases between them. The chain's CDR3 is CASSLWTTDTQYF. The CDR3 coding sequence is TGTGCCAGCAGTTTATGGACCACAGATACGCAGTATTTT.

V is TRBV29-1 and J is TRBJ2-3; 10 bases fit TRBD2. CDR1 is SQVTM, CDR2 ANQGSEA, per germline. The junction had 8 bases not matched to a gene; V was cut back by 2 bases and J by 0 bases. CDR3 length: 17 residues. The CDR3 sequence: CSVESGLAIFSTDTQYF. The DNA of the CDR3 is TGCAGCGTTGAATCGGGACTAGCGATTTTTAGCACAGATACGCAGTATTTT.

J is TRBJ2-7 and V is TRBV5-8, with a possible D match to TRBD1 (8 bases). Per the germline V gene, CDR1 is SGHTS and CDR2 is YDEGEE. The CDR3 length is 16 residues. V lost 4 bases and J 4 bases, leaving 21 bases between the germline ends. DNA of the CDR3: TGTGCCAGCAGCCCGGGGACAGGACTAGAAATTTACGAGCAGTACTTC. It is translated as CASSPGTGLEIYEQYF.

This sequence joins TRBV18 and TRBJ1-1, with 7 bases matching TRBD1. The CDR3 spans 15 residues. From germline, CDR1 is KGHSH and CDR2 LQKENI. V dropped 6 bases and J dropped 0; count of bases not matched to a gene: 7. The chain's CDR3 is CASSGQQLMNTEAFF. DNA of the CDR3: TGTGCCAGCTCGGGACAGCAACTCATGAACACTGAAGCTTTCTTT. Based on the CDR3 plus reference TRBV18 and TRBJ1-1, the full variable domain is NAGVMQNPRHLVRRRGQEARLRCSPMKGHSHVYWYRQLPEEGLKFMVYLQKENIIDESGMPKERFSAEFPKEGPSILRIQQVVRGDSAAYFCASSGQQLMNTEAFFGQGTRLTVV.

CDR3 DNA: TGTGCCAGCAGCTCCAGGGGCGCAAGTAACATTCAGTACTTC. The encoded protein is CASSSRGASNIQYF. The V call is TRBV7-8, the J call TRBJ2-4; TRBD1 is a possible D gene (6 bases). This CDR3 contains 14 residues. Germline V gives CDR1 SGHVS, CDR2 FQNEAQ. V was shortened by 4 bases and J by 7 bases, with 14 bases between the two germline ends.

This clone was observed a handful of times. For the CDR3, the DNA is TGTGCCAGCAGTTACGGTGGAGGGAACAATCAGCCCCAGCATTTT. Encoded protein: CASSYGGGNNQPQHF. V usage is TRBV6-5 and J usage is TRBJ1-5, with D uncertain. Germline CDR1 reads MNHEY; CDR2 reads SVGAGI. CDR3 size: 15 residues. The V and J ends lost 2 bases and 3 bases respectively, with 11 bases between them.

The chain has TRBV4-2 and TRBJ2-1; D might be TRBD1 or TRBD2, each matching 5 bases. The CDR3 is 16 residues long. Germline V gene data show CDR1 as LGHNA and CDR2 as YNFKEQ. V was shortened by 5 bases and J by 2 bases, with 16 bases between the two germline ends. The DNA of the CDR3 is TGTGCCAGCAGCAAAGGTGACGGGGCCACCTACAATGAGCAGTTCTTC. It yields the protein CASSKGDGATYNEQFF.

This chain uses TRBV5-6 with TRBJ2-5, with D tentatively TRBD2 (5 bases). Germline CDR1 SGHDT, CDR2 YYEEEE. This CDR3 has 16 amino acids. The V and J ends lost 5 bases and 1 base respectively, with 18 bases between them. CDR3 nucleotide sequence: TGTGCCAGCAGTAGTCCCTTAGCGACAACCCAAGAGACCCAGTACTTC. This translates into CASSSPLATTQETQYF.

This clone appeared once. CDR3 sequence (DNA): TGTGCCAGTAGCACGACTAGCGGGAGGGCTGGCACCGGGGAGCTGTTTTTT. Protein sequence: CASSTTSGRAGTGELFF. The rearrangement links TRBV19 to TRBJ2-2; TRBD2 aligns across 14 bases. Trimming removed 6 bases from V and 4 bases from J; junction bases left unmatched: 7. CDR1 and CDR2 from the germline V gene are LNHDA and SQIVND (reference sequence). There are 17 residues in the CDR3.

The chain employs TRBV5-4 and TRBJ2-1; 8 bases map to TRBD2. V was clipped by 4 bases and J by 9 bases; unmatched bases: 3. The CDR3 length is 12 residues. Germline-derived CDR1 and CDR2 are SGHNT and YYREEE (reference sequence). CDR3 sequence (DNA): TGTGCCAGCAGCCGACTAGCGCGTGAGCAGTTCTTC. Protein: CASSRLAREQFF.

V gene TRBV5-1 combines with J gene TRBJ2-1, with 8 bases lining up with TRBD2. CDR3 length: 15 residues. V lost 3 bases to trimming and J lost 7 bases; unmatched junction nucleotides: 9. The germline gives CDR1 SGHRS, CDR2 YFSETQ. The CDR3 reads CASSSHASGPNEQFF. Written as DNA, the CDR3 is TGCGCCAGCAGCTCACACGCTAGCGGGCCGAATGAGCAGTTCTTC.